This T cell receptor (beta chain) came from a study of cytomegalovirus exposure and HLA in healthy donors. Study-wide background: Among the roughly 370 genotyped donors, 70% to 90% were placed in the Caucasian-associated ancestry cluster. Study findings and constraints: Based on reports, TCR beta sequences accurately predicted HLA-A and HLA-B alleles for most subjects. Follow-up analysis seemed to connect common viral pathogens with several of the most significant clusters identified.

CDR1 is MNHNS, CDR2 SASEGT, per germline. The CDR3 has 13 amino acids. The study ran its PCR with 60 Vbeta and 13 Jbeta primers. In the original workflow: Approximately 78 million unique TCR beta chains, 9.5 million to 11 million of them shared, were counted by a later analysis. Clones were sequenced by immunoSEQ multiplex PCR, and TCRdb holds only the in-frame ones, with some missing. D and trimming come from the DNA, and the V and J calls and clone size come from that table. The data show some 90,000 clones, about four fifths seen once. This clone was counted many times. The antigen is undetermined. The germline gene is not matched at one end of the junction; a read error may be the cause. This same CDR3 is encoded by further DNA sequences in the sample.

This TCR came from a woman in her 70s in good health and CMV-seropositive. The sample comprised PBMCs. The rearrangement uses TRBV6-1 and TRBJ1-4; tentative D call: TRBD1 (6 bases). DNA of the CDR3: TGCGCCAGCACGGGACACCTTAATGAAAAACTGTTTTTT. This sequence encodes CASTGHLNEKLFF.